The 16 T cell receptor beta chains below come from one sample, sequenced in a study of blood T cell repertoires in COVID-19 (dated by TCRdb to the early 2020s). Preparation of the library involved the immunoSEQ multiplex PCR assay. TCRdb took over this immuneACCESS table, retaining in-frame rearrangements with V and J assigned. Such tables are incomplete; in checked studies, under half of the missing clones stem from an unresolved V gene, and the remainder is unexplained. The sample table lists around 390,000 clones, approximately 87% of them with a count of one. About a tenth of the sample lies in the top ten. Specimen: PBMCs or T cells enriched from blood (not recorded which). The origin of the receptors is a woman aged 45 to 65 who had recovered from COVID-19.

The sample holds a few counts of this clone. CDR3 amino acids: CASSLGTGAYSNQPQHF. CDR3 coding DNA: TGTGCCAGCAGCTTAGGGACAGGGGCCTATAGCAATCAGCCCCAGCATTTT. This sequence joins TRBV7-2 and TRBJ1-5, with 9 bases matching TRBD1. Germline CDR1 SGHTA, CDR2 FQGNSA. J gave up 0 bases and V 1 base, and 4 bases lay outside the gene matches. There are 17 residues in the CDR3.

The chain combines TRBV28 with TRBJ1-2; possible D gene TRBD1, 5 bases. Deletions cut 3 bases from V and 8 bases from J, with 25 bases between. The CDR3 is made up of 17 amino acids. Germline lookup yields CDR1 MDHEN and CDR2 SYDVKM. Here the CDR3 reads CASSFRHLGLPRGGYTF. As DNA, the CDR3 is TGTGCCAGCAGTTTCCGCCACCTGGGACTCCCAAGAGGGGGCTACACCTTC.

This rearrangement joins TRBV7-2 to TRBJ2-5; D remains unclear. Deletions cut 4 bases from V and 1 base from J, with 4 bases between. The CDR3 contains 12 residues. CDR1 is SGHTA and CDR2 is FQGNSA in the germline V gene. CDR3 sequence: CASSSSQETQYF. In DNA, the CDR3 is TGTGCCAGCAGCTCCTCCCAAGAGACCCAGTACTTC. The variable domain in full, with the rest retrieved from reference TRBV7-2 and TRBJ2-5, is GAGVSQSPSNKVTEKGKDVELRCDPISGHTALYWYRQSLGQGLEFLIYFQGNSAPDKSGLPSDRFSAERTGGSVSTLTIQRTQQEDSAVYLCASSSSQETQYFGPGTRLLVL.

The chain combines TRBV28 with TRBJ1-2, with D tentatively TRBD1 (6 bases). The CDR3 has 15 amino acids. Trimming removed 7 bases at V and 4 bases at J, with 19 bases between. Per germline, CDR1 MDHEN and CDR2 SYDVKM. The CDR3 nucleotides read TGTGCCAGCATCCAAGTCGGGACACCATTCTATGGCTACACCTTC. Amino acid sequence: CASIQVGTPFYGYTF.

This rearrangement joins TRBV24-1 to TRBJ2-3, with D unclear. This CDR3 has 15 residues. V dropped 5 bases and J dropped 4 bases, with 15 bases sitting between them. The germline V gene encodes CDR1 KGHDR and CDR2 SFDVKD. The CDR3 sequence: CATSGVGLSPDTQYF. CDR3 nucleotides: TGTGCCACCAGTGGGGTCGGGTTAAGTCCAGATACGCAGTATTTT.

V and J are TRBV13 and TRBJ1-1, with D perhaps matching TRBD1 (6 bases). Trimming shortened V by 2 bases and J by 1 base, and 14 bases separated the two germline ends. The CDR3 spans 16 residues. Germline lookup yields CDR1 PRHDT and CDR2 FYEKMQ (reference sequence). As DNA, the CDR3 is TGTGCCAGCAGCTTATCAGCAGGGGTGAGGAACACTGAAGCTTTCTTT. It codes for CASSLSAGVRNTEAFF.

The rearrangement joins TRBV7-6 to TRBJ2-6; tentative D call: TRBD1 (5 bases). V was clipped by 3 bases and J by 1 base, with 7 bases between them. The germline gives CDR1 SGHVS, CDR2 FNYEAQ. This CDR3 comprises 15 residues. The CDR3 region has the DNA TGTGCCAGCAGCTTCAGGGATTCTGGGGCCAACGTCCTGACTTTC. This encodes CASSFRDSGANVLTF.

This sequence joins TRBV12-3 or TRBV12-4 and TRBJ1-5, with unresolved D. The CDR3 covers 12 residues. V was clipped by 5 bases and J by 2 bases, with 4 bases between them. The CDR3 DNA sequence: TGTGCCAGCAGTGAGGGCAATCAGCCCCAGCATTTT. It specifies CASSEGNQPQHF.

This clone appeared once. The chain has TRBV2 and TRBJ2-7; TRBD2 aligns across 7 bases. This CDR3 spans 15 amino acids. Unmatched junction bases numbered 12, after V lost 4 bases and J lost 6 bases. Germline assignment: CDR1 SNHLY and CDR2 FYNNEI. The DNA for the CDR3 is TGTGCCAGCAGTGTCAAGGCGGGGGATAGTAGCGAGCAGTACTTC. Its protein is CASSVKAGDSSEQYF.

This clone was observed a few times. The chain recombines TRBV3-1 (or the pseudogene TRBV3-2) with TRBJ1-6; possible D gene TRBD1, 6 bases. In germline, CDR1 is LGHDT, CDR2 YNNKEL (reference sequence). The V end was cut by 3 bases, the J end by 8 bases, with 11 bases between. The CDR3 totals 14 residues. In DNA form, the CDR3 reads TGTGCCAGCAGCCACGGACAGAGGGATTCACCCCTCCACTTT. Its protein product is CASSHGQRDSPLHF.

The V and J genes are TRBV6-2 or TRBV6-3 and TRBJ2-5; D is unclear. The CDR3 has 17 amino acids. Deletions cut 6 bases from V and 2 bases from J, with 22 bases between. Per germline, CDR1 MNHEY and CDR2 SVGEGT. The CDR3 nucleotides are TGTGCCAGCAGCACCCCCCGACTCAAAACTGAGCAAGAGACCCAGTACTTC. Translated, it gives CASSTPRLKTEQETQYF.

The chain couples TRBV6-1 to TRBJ2-4, with 9 bases identical to TRBD1. The trim removed 2 bases at V and 6 bases at J, leaving 5 bases unmatched. The germline V gene has CDR1 MNHNS and CDR2 SASEGT. There are 15 residues in the CDR3. The CDR3 bases are TGTGCCAGCAGTGAACTACAGGGGGCCCCAAACATTCAGTACTTC. It yields the protein CASSELQGAPNIQYF.

The chain uses TRBV3-1 (or the pseudogene TRBV3-2) and TRBJ2-1, with a tentative D call TRBD2 (6 bases). V lost 1 base and J 7 bases, leaving 11 bases between the germline ends. This CDR3 region has 14 residues. The germline V gene encodes CDR1 LGHDT and CDR2 YNNKEL (reference sequence). The CDR3 coding sequence is TGTGCCAGCAGCCAAGGGCGGAGCGGGAATGAGCAGTTCTTC. It specifies CASSQGRSGNEQFF.

V usage is TRBV12-3 or TRBV12-4 and J usage is TRBJ1-2; no clear D. V shed 1 base and J shed 8 bases, with 11 bases lying between them. CDR3 length equals 13 residues. CDR3 sequence reads: CASSLGQNPGYTF. For the CDR3, the DNA is TGTGCCAGCAGTTTAGGTCAGAACCCCGGCTACACCTTC.

The V and J genes are TRBV15 and TRBJ2-1; D may be TRBD2 (5 bases). Trimming took off 0 bases at V and 3 bases at J, with 12 bases between the two ends. The germline CDR1 and CDR2 sequences are LNHNV and YYDKDF (reference sequence). The CDR3 covers 16 residues. CDR3 region: CATSREASTLYNEQFF. The CDR3 bases are TGTGCCACCAGCAGAGAAGCTAGCACGCTCTACAATGAGCAGTTCTTC.

The gene calls are TRBV5-8 and TRBJ2-7; TRBD2 agrees at 7 bases. From germline, CDR1 is SGHTS and CDR2 YDEGEE. V lost 4 bases to trimming and J lost 4 bases; unmatched junction nucleotides: 8. This CDR3 is 14 amino acids long. The CDR3: CASSVRLAQYEQYF. The CDR3 nucleotides are TGTGCCAGCAGCGTCCGACTAGCCCAATACGAGCAGTACTTC.